The clone carrying this T cell receptor beta chain was seen only once. This sample was included in a study of blood T cell repertoires in COVID-19. Turning to the study itself: Acute-phase and convalescent COVID-19 samples originated in the United States, Italy and Spain.

Authors' data handling: Amplification with reference gene primers provided the estimates of nucleated cell counts. Assay used: immunoSEQ multiplex PCR; TCRdb lists only in-frame clones, some missing. V, J and clone size were drawn from that table, and D and trimming were deduced from the DNA. Here the sample spans some 250,000 clones, less than 85% being singletons. Trimming took off 2 bases at V and 8 bases at J, with 18 bases between the two ends. This CDR3 contains 16 residues. The germline V gene encodes CDR1 MDHEN and CDR2 SYDVKM. V is TRBV28 and J is TRBJ1-4; tentative D call: TRBD1 (6 bases). Sequenced material: peripheral blood. This receptor was obtained from a woman in her late teens or twenties with acute or convalescent COVID-19. CDR3 bases: TGTGCCAGCAGTTTACCCCCCGCCACCCAGGGGGAAAAACTGTTTTTT. It encodes CASSLPPATQGEKLFF.